This record covers a single TCR beta chain. These data belong to a study of blood T cell repertoires in COVID-19. The CDR3 spans 16 residues. Germline V lookup: CDR1 LGHNA, CDR2 YNFKEQ. Trimming removed 4 bases at V and 5 bases at J, with 20 bases between. Repertoires were generated with immunoSEQ multiplex PCR, while TCRdb's copy carries only in-frame clones and drops some. The profile covers about 290,000 clones, with 80% to 90% appearing a single time and about 5% taken by the ten largest. This receptor was taken from a man aged 35-49 years with acute or convalescent COVID-19. Sequenced input: peripheral blood. This chain links TRBV4-2 with TRBJ1-1, with D possibly TRBD1 on 6 matching bases. In DNA, the CDR3 is TGTGCCAGCAGCCGAATTAACAGGGCTAGAGATACTGAAGCTTTCTTT. Translated, it gives CASSRINRARDTEAFF.